The text below deals with one TCR beta chain. Primers for the PCR totalled 60 Vbeta and 13 Jbeta. Generated by immunoSEQ multiplex PCR, the TCRdb table keeps only in-frame clones and is missing some. Here the sample spans roughly 150,000 clones, roughly 85% being singletons. This specimen belongs to a study of cytomegalovirus exposure and HLA in healthy donors. Trimming removed 1 base at V and 4 bases at J, with 10 bases between. The CDR3 is 14 residues long. Germline CDR1 and CDR2: SGHVS and FNYEAQ. The TCR sequence derives from a man aged 40-55 years in good health and CMV-seropositive. What was sequenced was PBMCs. The gene calls are TRBV7-6 and TRBJ1-2; D is possibly TRBD1 (5 bases). In nucleotides, the CDR3 is TGTGCCAGCAGCTTAGATCTAGGGGTCTATGGCTACACCTTC. This gives the protein CASSLDLGVYGYTF.